What follows describes a single TCR beta chain. These data belong to a study of blood T cell repertoires in COVID-19. Only in-frame clones appear in the TCRdb table, and some are missing; sequencing was by immunoSEQ multiplex PCR. Of about 380,000 clones listed, roughly 89% were seen once; the top ten hold around 7%. The clonotype comes from a man younger than 30 with active or convalescent COVID-19. Material: peripheral blood.

CDR3 region: CASTGQETYEQYF. The CDR3 region has the DNA TGTGCCAGCACCGGACAGGAGACCTACGAGCAGTACTTC. The rearrangement uses TRBV6-5 and TRBJ2-7, with 7 bases lining up with TRBD1. The germline V gene encodes CDR1 MNHEY and CDR2 SVGAGI. V dropped 7 bases and J dropped 2; count of bases not matched to a gene: 5. The CDR3 is made up of 13 amino acids.